This T cell receptor beta chain was found in a study of monozygotic twins with inflammatory bowel disease. Study observations and caveats: Relative to healthy twins, IBD patients had fewer clonotypes in common with others, a gap that was especially apparent with disease activity. Support was absent for any single strong signal or clonotype linked to IBD.

For this clonotype: The antigen is not known.

cDNA encoding TCRalpha and TCRbeta underwent two nested PCRs of approximately 16 and 10 cycles, each of which was followed by bead purification. Following a re-call of the 5' RACE reads, TCRdb has one entry per CDR3 protein and lacks DNA. The listing contains more than 110,000 distinct CDR3 sequences. The germline V gene has CDR1 SGDLS and CDR2 YYNGEE. CDR3 length: 14 amino acids. The chain employs TRBV9 and TRBJ2-1; TCRdb calls TRBD1, which cannot be checked without DNA. The clonotype originates from a human donor with ulcerative colitis or Crohn's disease, or a healthy co-twin of an affected twin (not recorded which). Sequencing used blood. This chain's CDR3 is CASSAREGYNEQFF.